Listed below are T cell receptor beta chains from one sample, sequenced in a study of beta chain features in type 1 diabetes. Profiling relied on immunoSEQ multiplex PCR, and the TCRdb table lists in-frame clones only, not all of them. The sample has about 280,000 clones, 15% seen once; the top ten hold more than 0.015%. The sample consisted of naive CD4+ T cells from blood. All receptors come from a man aged 18 to 29 with type 1 diabetes. Both conserved end residues are part of each CDR3.

V	J	CDR3
TRBV5-4	TRBJ2-4	CASSPHPRAGGNIQYF
TRBV28	TRBJ2-2	CASSLWASGAGELFF
TRBV5-4	TRBJ1-5	CASSPGTGIQPQHF
TRBV25-1	TRBJ1-2	CASSGGSGGYTF
TRBV5-8	TRBJ2-1	CASSLGPPRRTYNEQFF
TRBV23-1	TRBJ2-7	CASSQWGRGLCEQYF
TRBV5-1	TRBJ2-5	CASSWGTGGEETQYF
TRBV9	TRBJ2-2	CASSVGDRATGELFF
TRBV7-2	TRBJ2-3	CASRLPHSSTDTQYF
TRBV5-4	TRBJ2-5	CASSPARGRGETQYF
TRBV29-1	TRBJ2-5	CSVDALEAETQYF
TRBV19	TRBJ1-6	CASSPTGTYNSPLHF
TRBV27	TRBJ2-1	CASIVLGGPKWDEQFF
TRBV5-4	TRBJ2-1	CASSLERYNEQFF
TRBV5-8	TRBJ2-1	CASSLDSGAYNEQFF
TRBV7-9	TRBJ1-2	CASGGDYGYTF
TRBV27	TRBJ2-1	CASTITGGGFPNEQFF
TRBV7-2	TRBJ2-1	CASSRRENEQFF
TRBV5-4	TRBJ2-7	CASSGQGGSSYEQYF
TRBV5-4	TRBJ2-7	CASSKGLSEQYF